The clone carrying this TCR beta chain showed up many times. TCRdb independently ran MiXCR on the RT-PCR reads; one entry per CDR3 protein. Of about 700,000 distinct CDR3 sequences in the sample, approximately 15% were seen once. CDR3 length: 13 amino acids. After removal of 7 bases from V and 3 bases from J, the junction contained 3 bases not matched to a gene. CDR1 and CDR2 from the germline V gene are SQVTM and ANQGSEA. The sequence came from a female donor in good health, serving as a healthy control. Input material: memory CD4+ T cells from blood. The chain uses TRBV29-1 and TRBJ2-2; 9 positions agree with TRBD1. The CDR3 nucleotides read TGCAGCGGGGGACAGGGACACACCGGGGAGCTGTTTTTT. Translated: CSGGQGHTGELFF.